The 14 T cell receptor beta chains presented below share a single source sample, sequenced in a study of shared clonotypes between healthy human individuals. Libraries were prepared by immunoSEQ multiplex PCR; TCRdb keeps only in-frame clonotypes and omits some of them. The table has approximately 940,000 clones, 70% to 85% seen once; the top ten hold nearly 1.5%. Sequencing was performed on memory CD4+ T cells sorted from blood. Subset reported: CD45RA-negative fraction. The origin of the receptors is a man aged 18 to 35 in good health.

This chain links TRBV29-1 with TRBJ1-1; D is unclear. The CDR3 totals 11 residues. From germline, CDR1 is SQVTM and CDR2 ANQGSEA. V was pared by 4 bases and J by 0 bases, with 3 bases between. For the CDR3, the DNA is TGCAGCGTTGCGGTGAACACTGAAGCTTTCTTT. Residues: CSVAVNTEAFF.

On this clone itself: The same CDR3 arises from other DNA sequences in this sample as well. The genes are TRBV6-6 and TRBJ1-5, with D unclear. V was shortened by 8 bases and J by 5 bases, with 4 bases between the two germline ends. Germline values: CDR1 MNHNY, CDR2 SVGAGI (reference sequence). This CDR3 is 10 amino acids long. This CDR3 is CASGDQPQHF. CDR3 bases: TGTGCCAGCGGGGATCAGCCCCAGCATTTT.

This chain links TRBV7-2 with TRBJ2-2; weak D call: TRBD2 (6 bases). The CDR3 consists of 16 residues. Between the trimmed V and J ends, which lost 1 base and 7 bases, there was a span of 16 bases. CDR1 and CDR2 (germline): SGHTA, FQGNSA. In DNA form, the CDR3 reads TGTGCCAGCAGCTTAGTGGGCGGGGCCCTAGGCGGGGAGCTGTTTTTT. Translated: CASSLVGGALGGELFF.

This sequence joins TRBV6-5 and TRBJ2-7; 9 positions agree with TRBD2. V was pared by 5 bases and J by 3 bases, with 5 bases of the junction left unmatched. Germline V gene sequence: CDR1 MNHEY, CDR2 SVGAGI. The CDR3 runs to 14 residues. CDR3 nucleotides: TGTGCCAGCAGTACCCTAGCGGGGCACTACGAGCAGTACTTC. This sequence encodes CASSTLAGHYEQYF.

The V and J genes are TRBV2 and TRBJ2-1; 13 nucleotides align to TRBD2. Unmatched junction bases numbered 10, after V lost 8 bases and J lost 0 bases. The CDR3 contains 18 residues. The V gene's germline CDR1 is SNHLY and CDR2 FYNNEI. The CDR3 protein is CASQTGTSGVYSYNEQFF. The CDR3 DNA follows: TGTGCCAGCCAAACCGGGACTAGCGGGGTCTACTCCTACAATGAGCAGTTCTTC.

This sequence joins TRBV11-2 and TRBJ1-1; 10 bases are a match to TRBD1. This CDR3 spans 15 amino acids. From germline, CDR1 is SGHAT and CDR2 FQNNGV. The V and J ends lost 5 bases and 4 bases, in that order; junction bases with no gene match: 7. Here the CDR3 reads CASSPRTGGVTEAFF. CDR3 sequence (DNA): TGTGCCAGCAGCCCTAGGACAGGGGGGGTCACTGAAGCTTTCTTT.

Written as DNA, the CDR3 is TGCGCCAGCAGCCGACAGGGTTCCTACGAGCAGTACTTC. Translated, it gives CASSRQGSYEQYF. The chain employs TRBV4-1 and TRBJ2-7, with TRBD1 matching over 7 bases. CDR3 length: 13 amino acids. CDR1 and CDR2 (germline): MGHRA, YSYEKL. The ends lost 4 bases at V and 1 base at J; junction bases unmatched: 1.

The chain employs TRBV6-6 and TRBJ1-2, with a possible D match to TRBD1 (6 bases). The CDR3 spans 13 residues. V lost 2 bases and J lost 8, with 12 bases in between. Germline V lookup: CDR1 MNHNY, CDR2 SVGAGI (reference sequence). CDR3 sequence reads: CASSYQTGTGYTF. DNA for the CDR3: TGTGCCAGCAGTTACCAAACAGGGACCGGCTACACCTTC.

The J gene is TRBJ2-5, the V gene TRBV5-6, with 10 bases identical to TRBD2. V shed 3 bases, J shed 5 bases, and the junction held 4 bases outside the gene matches. Germline V gives CDR1 SGHDT, CDR2 YYEEEE. The CDR3 extends over 14 amino acids. DNA for the CDR3: TGTGCCAGCAGCTCCCCGGGACTAGCGGAGACCCAGTACTTC. This encodes CASSSPGLAETQYF.

The V gene is TRBV5-6, the J gene TRBJ2-5, with 8 bases identical to TRBD1. The CDR3 spans 14 residues. Germline loops: CDR1 SGHDT, CDR2 YYEEEE. V was clipped by 2 bases and J by 4 bases; unmatched bases: 4. CDR3 nucleotides: TGTGCCAGCAGCTTCGGACAGGGCGGAGAGACCCAGTACTTC. Its protein product is CASSFGQGGETQYF.

This rearrangement joins TRBV11-2 to TRBJ2-2, with 10 bases lining up with TRBD1. The CDR3 sequence is 15 residues long. V was clipped by 4 bases and J by 6 bases; unmatched bases: 5. Germline CDR1 reads SGHAT; CDR2 reads FQNNGV. DNA of the CDR3: TGTGCCAGCAGCTCACCGGGACAGGGGTCCGGGGAGCTGTTTTTT. Protein: CASSSPGQGSGELFF.

This chain uses TRBV18 with TRBJ2-7; TRBD1 aligns across 10 bases. CDR3 length: 16 amino acids. With V trimmed by 4 bases and J by 3 bases, 9 bases remained unmatched. The germline CDR1 and CDR2 sequences are KGHSH and LQKENI. DNA of the CDR3: TGTGCCAGCTCACAGGGAACGGGACAGGGGAACTACGAGCAGTACTTC. This gives the protein CASSQGTGQGNYEQYF.

The chain links TRBV5-1 to TRBJ2-7; D might be TRBD1 (5 bases). The V and J ends lost 0 bases and 6 bases respectively, with 13 bases between them. Germline V gene sequence: CDR1 SGHRS, CDR2 YFSETQ. The CDR3 spans 14 residues. The CDR3, as DNA: TGCGCCAGCAGCTTGGAGGGCAGGGTGAGCGAGCAGTACTTC. It translates to CASSLEGRVSEQYF.

The rearrangement uses TRBV5-5 and TRBJ2-2; D gene unclear. Germline V gene sequence: CDR1 SGHKS, CDR2 YYEKEE (reference sequence). The CDR3 is 13 residues long. V was cut by 3 bases and J by 5 bases, with 8 bases left in between. The CDR3 bases are TGTGCCAGCAGCTGGGTCGGGACCGGGGAGCTGTTTTTT. Residues: CASSWVGTGELFF.